A single sample gave rise to the 5 T cell receptor beta chains below, sequenced in a study of vaccination and CD4 T cells after COVID-19. Antigen specificity for these receptors is unknown. Once obtained from cultured CD4+ T cells, the DNA was sequenced using the Oncomine TCR Beta short-read assay. Each CDR3 protein gets one entry after TCRdb re-called the PCR reads with MiXCR. The profile shows about 11,000 distinct CDR3 sequences, about 56% of them singletons. Indicated treatment: roughly ten-day PBMC culture with coronavirus spike peptide pools or control peptides (ViraFEST assay). Sequencing was performed on CD4+ T cells from blood, cultured in vitro. The receptor set was obtained from a human donor who had recovered from COVID-19.

This chain joins TRBV20-1 and TRBJ2-1; 8 bases match TRBD1. This CDR3 has 14 amino acids. Germline V gives CDR1 DFQATT, CDR2 SNEGSKA (reference sequence). Trimming cost V 3 bases and J 7 bases; bases outside gene matches: 8. CDR3 nucleotides: TGCAGTGCTAGCCCCCCCAGGGGGCGAAATGAGCAGTTCTTC. Amino acids: CSASPPRGRNEQFF.

The chain couples TRBV6-2 or TRBV6-3 to TRBJ2-1; 12 nucleotides match TRBD2. Germline-derived CDR1 and CDR2 are MNHEY and SVGEGT. V gave up 4 bases and J gave up 10 bases; unmatched junction bases: 11. The CDR3 runs 16 residues. The CDR3 coding sequence is TGTGCCAGCAGTTCCAGGACTAGCGGGGTATCGTGGGAGCAGTTCTTC. Translating gives CASSSRTSGVSWEQFF.

There are a few counts of this clonotype. The chain links TRBV24-1 to TRBJ1-5; maybe TRBD1 (5 bases). Germline V gives CDR1 KGHDR, CDR2 SFDVKD. The V end lost 4 bases, the J end lost 5 bases, and 14 bases lay between the germline ends. This CDR3 is 15 amino acids long. In DNA form, the CDR3 reads TGTGCCACCAGTGACGGGGGGGGGATGCATCAGCCCCAGCATTTT. This gives the protein CATSDGGGMHQPQHF.

There are a few counts of this clonotype. The chain uses TRBV7-2 and TRBJ1-5; D ambiguous. Per the germline V gene, CDR1 is SGHTA and CDR2 is FQGNSA. The CDR3 runs to 14 residues. With 4 bases removed from V and 4 bases from J, the gap between germline ends came to 11 bases. CDR3 protein: CASSWVGVNQPQHF. CDR3 sequence (DNA): TGTGCCAGCAGCTGGGTCGGCGTGAATCAGCCCCAGCATTTT.

This clonotype was observed a handful of times. CDR3 protein: CASNLQGSRYEQYF. CDR3 nucleotides: TGTGCCTCCAACCTCCAGGGCTCCCGCTACGAGCAGTACTTC. The chain couples TRBV2 to TRBJ2-7; TRBD1 is a possible D gene (5 bases). Germline CDR1 is SNHLY and CDR2 is FYNNEI. The ends were cut back, 11 bases at V and 3 bases at J, with 20 bases in the middle. CDR3 length equals 14 residues.